The sequence of this T cell receptor (beta chain) was determined in a study of vaccination and CD4 T cells after COVID-19. Across the study: Overlapping spike pools from SARS-CoV-2 and HCoV-NL63, HCoV-OC43 and HCoV-229E served as culture stimuli. Study conclusions and caveats: Convalescent patients' median share of reactive clones seen only post-vaccination was around 84%.

Treatment in this sample: roughly ten-day PBMC culture with coronavirus spike peptide pools or control peptides (ViraFEST assay). CD4+ T cells of the unexposed donor were collected before the COVID-19 pandemic (2011-2018). It was on days 3 and 7 that half the medium was replaced with fresh IL-2 medium. In germline, CDR1 is DFQATT, CDR2 SNEGSKA (reference sequence). This CDR3 contains 14 residues. V gave up 3 bases and J gave up 0 bases, with 9 bases separating them. In its sample, this clonotype is medium-sized. Its antigen is not known. The Oncomine TCR Beta short-read assay was applied to DNA of cultured CD4+ T cells. Genomic DNA was isolated from cultured CD4+ T cells. TCRdb reanalysed the PCR reads using MiXCR and keeps one entry per CDR3 protein. The sample has several hundred distinct CDR3 sequences, 11% seen once.

The receptor was isolated from a human donor in good health. Sequenced sample: CD4+ T cells from blood, cultured in vitro. The genes are TRBV20-1 and TRBJ2-1; D gene uncertain. The CDR3 DNA reads TGCAGTGCTAGTGCTTCGAGCTCCTACAATGAGCAGTTCTTC. This encodes CSASASSSYNEQFF.